The 31 T cell receptor beta chains presented below share a single source sample, sequenced in a study of cytomegalovirus exposure and HLA in healthy donors. The PCR used 60 Vbeta and 13 Jbeta primers. The data were produced by immunoSEQ multiplex PCR, yet TCRdb's version contains in-frame clones alone and is incomplete. This sample has about 200,000 clones, with around 82% found just once. Source material: PBMCs. The source is a woman aged 30 to 39 in good health and CMV-seronegative.

The rearrangement links TRBV12-2 to TRBJ1-1; no check of the table's D call, TRBD1, against the DNA was made. TRBV12-2 counts as a pseudogene. This CDR3 comprises 20 residues. CDR3 in DNA: TGTGCAAGTCGCCTAACCGAACTCGACAGGGCTGGTTTTGAGAACACTGAAGCTTTCTTT. Translating it yields CASRLTELDRAGFENTEAFF.

The genes are TRBV5-1 and TRBJ2-6; possible D gene TRBD2, 6 bases. Germline V CDR1 and CDR2: SGHRS, YFSETQ. The germline V and J ends were trimmed by 2 bases and 2 bases, with 11 bases remaining between them. This CDR3 spans 16 amino acids. The CDR3 sequence is CASSLGTYPGANVLTF. The CDR3 coding sequence is TGCGCCAGCAGCTTAGGGACTTACCCTGGGGCCAACGTCCTGACTTTC. The whole variable domain, remainder taken from reference TRBV5-1 and TRBJ2-6, is KAGVTQTPRYLIKTRGQQVTLSCSPISGHRSVSWYQQTPGQGLQFLFEYFSETQRNKGNFPGRFSGRQFSNSRSEMNVSTLELGDSALYLCASSLGTYPGANVLTFGAGSRLTVL.

This clone was recorded a few times. The chain employs TRBV28 and TRBJ2-4, with 13 bases identical to TRBD2. The CDR3 has 18 amino acids. Germline assignment: CDR1 MDHEN and CDR2 SYDVKM. V shed 6 bases and J 5 bases; nucleotides not matched to a gene: 13. CDR3 nucleotide sequence: TGTGCCAGCAGCCCCAGGACTAGCGGGAGTGGTCCCCAAAACATTCAGTACTTC. Encoded protein: CASSPRTSGSGPQNIQYF.

V usage is TRBV11-2 and J usage is TRBJ1-3, with 9 bases aligning to TRBD1. The CDR3 runs 16 residues. After removal of 5 bases from V and 3 bases from J, the junction contained 8 bases not matched to a gene. The germline CDR1 and CDR2 sequences are SGHAT and FQNNGV. CDR3 loop: CASSPWTGVNGNTIYF. DNA for the CDR3: TGTGCCAGCAGCCCCTGGACAGGGGTGAATGGAAACACCATATATTTT.

This clone was counted only a few times. V gene TRBV4-2 combines with J gene TRBJ2-7, with TRBD1 identical over 8 bases. This CDR3 spans 16 amino acids. Trimming took 0 bases from V and 4 from J; bases not matched to a gene: 8. CDR1 is LGHNA, CDR2 YNFKEQ, per germline. CDR3 residues: CASSQDLDRGPYEQYF. DNA of the CDR3: TGTGCCAGCAGCCAAGATCTTGACAGGGGACCTTACGAGCAGTACTTC.

The V gene is TRBV5-1, the J gene TRBJ2-3; D unresolved. Germline assignment: CDR1 SGHRS and CDR2 YFSETQ. V was cut by 0 bases and J by 6 bases, with 14 bases left in between. The CDR3 extends over 15 amino acids. The CDR3 DNA is TGCGCCAGCAGCTTGGGGATACGCCGGGTCGATACGCAGTATTTT. Translation: CASSLGIRRVDTQYF.

V usage is TRBV4-1 and J usage is TRBJ2-7; possibly TRBD2 for D (6 bases). The CDR3 is 15 residues long. The V end lost 3 bases, the J end lost 10 bases, and 22 bases lay between the germline ends. Germline assignment: CDR1 MGHRA and CDR2 YSYEKL. The CDR3: CASSQIVEGPSTQYF. The CDR3 region has the DNA TGCGCCAGCAGCCAGATTGTGGAGGGGCCCAGTACCCAGTACTTC.

The chain carries TRBV15 and TRBJ2-7; maybe TRBD1 (5 bases). V lost 1 base and J 3 bases, leaving 10 bases between the germline ends. Looked up from germline, CDR1 is LNHNV and CDR2 is YYDKDF (reference sequence). There are 14 residues in the CDR3. The CDR3 region is CATSRGLGLYEQYF. CDR3 sequence (DNA): TGTGCCACCAGCAGAGGTTTGGGGCTCTACGAGCAGTACTTC.

The chain recombines TRBV6-5 with TRBJ1-1, with TRBD1 identical over 7 bases. Germline CDR1 MNHEY, CDR2 SVGAGI. The CDR3 runs to 14 residues. J lost 1 base, V lost 6 bases, and 5 bases had no gene match. CDR3 nucleotides: TGTGCCAGCAGAAAGTCAGGGGGGAACACTGAAGCTTTCTTT. This sequence encodes CASRKSGGNTEAFF.

This chain uses TRBV5-1 with TRBJ2-5, with a possible D match to TRBD1 (6 bases). The CDR3 runs to 14 residues. V lost 3 bases and J 1 base, leaving 10 bases between the germline ends. The germline V gene has CDR1 SGHRS and CDR2 YFSETQ. CDR3 residues: CASSSQGTQETQYF. CDR3 DNA: TGCGCCAGCAGCTCACAGGGTACCCAAGAGACCCAGTACTTC.

The chain carries TRBV5-1 and TRBJ2-3; tentatively, D is TRBD2 (7 bases). Germline V lookup: CDR1 SGHRS, CDR2 YFSETQ. V was clipped by 2 bases and J by 1 base, with 14 bases between them. This CDR3 comprises 16 residues. The CDR3 bases are TGCGCCAGCAGCTTACAGGGTCGGGGGGGCACAGATACGCAGTATTTT. Protein sequence: CASSLQGRGGTDTQYF.

The J gene is TRBJ2-2, the V gene TRBV19; 8 bases are a match to TRBD1. Germline CDR1 and CDR2: LNHDA and SQIVND (reference sequence). The trim removed 9 bases at V and 4 bases at J, leaving 7 bases unmatched. The CDR3 totals 14 residues. The CDR3 DNA reads as TGTGCCAGCCGGGACAGGACAAGCACCGGGGAGCTGTTTTTT. Protein product: CASRDRTSTGELFF.

V is TRBV9 and J is TRBJ1-6; D might be TRBD1 (6 bases). Germline assignment: CDR1 SGDLS and CDR2 YYNGEE. This CDR3 has 17 amino acids. V lost 2 bases to trimming and J lost 3 bases, with 15 bases between them. The CDR3 sequence is CASSVLDRPVYNSPLHF. The CDR3 coding sequence is TGTGCCAGCAGCGTCCTAGACAGGCCAGTCTATAATTCACCCCTCCACTTT.

The chain employs TRBV5-1 and TRBJ2-2; D possibly corresponds to TRBD2 (5 bases). The CDR3 is made up of 14 amino acids. Germline V lookup: CDR1 SGHRS, CDR2 YFSETQ. V gave up 2 bases and J gave up 6 bases, with 11 bases separating them. In DNA form, the CDR3 reads TGCGCCAGCAGCTTCGATCGAGCGGCCGGGGAGCTGTTTTTT. This gives the protein CASSFDRAAGELFF. The full variable domain, with the rest looked up from reference TRBV5-1 and TRBJ2-2, is KAGVTQTPRYLIKTRGQQVTLSCSPISGHRSVSWYQQTPGQGLQFLFEYFSETQRNKGNFPGRFSGRQFSNSRSEMNVSTLELGDSALYLCASSFDRAAGELFFGEGSRLTVL.

The rearrangement uses TRBV7-9 and TRBJ1-3, with D perhaps TRBD1 (6 bases). The CDR3 spans 16 residues. CDR1 and CDR2 (germline): SEHNR, FQNEAQ (reference sequence). The V gene lost 2 bases and the J gene lost 0 bases, with 11 bases spanning the gap. The CDR3 nucleotides are TGTGCCAGCAGCTTATTCGGACAGAGCTCTGGAAACACCATATATTTT. Amino acid sequence: CASSLFGQSSGNTIYF.

The rearrangement links TRBV5-1 to TRBJ1-3, with TRBD1 matching 12 bases. The germline gives CDR1 SGHRS, CDR2 YFSETQ. The CDR3 sequence is 15 residues long. The V gene end was trimmed by 5 bases and the J gene end by 4 bases; junction bases not matched to a gene: 4. CDR3 residues: CASSRDRGQGNTIYF. The DNA for the CDR3 is TGCGCCAGCAGTCGGGACAGGGGGCAGGGAAACACCATATATTTT.

The chain employs TRBV12-5 and TRBJ1-4; unclear D gene. The V gene lost 5 bases and the J gene lost 0 bases, with 10 bases spanning the gap. Germline V gives CDR1 LGHNT, CDR2 FRNRAP. The CDR3 has 15 residues. This CDR3 reads CASGGGPATNEKLFF. The CDR3 DNA is TGTGCTAGTGGTGGAGGACCTGCAACTAATGAAAAACTGTTTTTT.

The CDR3 reads CASTEGGSYNEQFF. The DNA of the CDR3 is TGCGCCAGCACCGAGGGCGGTTCATACAATGAGCAGTTCTTC. The gene calls are TRBV5-1 and TRBJ2-1; D possibly corresponds to TRBD2 (5 bases). The germline V gene encodes CDR1 SGHRS and CDR2 YFSETQ. Trimming took 6 bases from V and 4 from J, leaving 14 bases between them. This CDR3 is built from 14 residues.

The genes are TRBV5-4 and TRBJ2-5, with TRBD1 matching 8 bases. The better agreement between TRBJ2-7 and the DNA end casts doubt on the J call. Germline loops: CDR1 SGHNT, CDR2 YYREEE (reference sequence). The CDR3 totals 14 residues. CDR3 sequence (DNA): TGTGCCAGCAGCTTGGACAGGGGGGACTACGAGCAGTACTTC. Translated, it gives CASSLDRGDYEQYF.

The chain employs TRBV5-1 and TRBJ2-7; 7 bases match TRBD2. Germline V gives CDR1 SGHRS, CDR2 YFSETQ. Losses at the gene ends were 4 bases for V and 0 bases for J; bases not matched to a gene: 4. The CDR3 totals 14 residues. CDR3 bases: TGCGCCAGCAGCGGCGGGGGTAGCTCCTACGAGCAGTACTTC. Protein sequence: CASSGGGSSYEQYF.

The chain recombines TRBV30 with TRBJ2-2, with 9 nucleotides matching TRBD2. The CDR3 extends over 15 amino acids. In germline, CDR1 is GTSNPN, CDR2 SVGIG (reference sequence). The V segment lost 2 bases and the J segment 5 bases; nucleotides outside the gene matches: 6. The CDR3 nucleotides are TGTGCCTGGAGTACCGGGACTAGCTTAACCGGGGAGCTGTTTTTT. It codes for CAWSTGTSLTGELFF.

This rearrangement joins TRBV18 to TRBJ1-1; D unclear. Looked up from germline, CDR1 is KGHSH and CDR2 is LQKENI. V lost 3 bases and J lost 11, with 16 bases in between. The CDR3 sequence is 13 residues long. This CDR3 reads CASSPGAGLRAFF. DNA of the CDR3: TGTGCCAGCTCACCTGGAGCTGGTCTGAGGGCTTTCTTT.

The chain carries TRBV27 and TRBJ1-6, with 8 bases matching TRBD1. Germline V gives CDR1 MNHEY, CDR2 SMNVEV (reference sequence). The CDR3 contains 15 residues. J lost 14 bases, V lost 6 bases, and 15 bases had no gene match. This chain's CDR3 is CASRNPDRAGLALHF. The CDR3 DNA sequence: TGTGCCAGCAGAAACCCGGACAGGGCGGGACTCGCCCTCCACTTT.

This clone was seen a handful of times. The V call is TRBV29-1, the J call TRBJ2-3; 8 bases agree with TRBD2. CDR1 and CDR2 (germline): SQVTM, ANQGSEA. V dropped 3 bases and J dropped 1; count of bases not matched to a gene: 6. The CDR3 has 15 residues. The CDR3 coding sequence is TGCAGCGTTGATAACTTTAGCGGGGGCACAGATACGCAGTATTTT. Translated, it gives CSVDNFSGGTDTQYF.

This clone showed up just once. The chain's CDR3 is CASSSLFGGAIAKNIQYF. As DNA, the CDR3 is TGTGCCAGCAGCTCCCTTTTCGGCGGGGCGATAGCCAAAAACATTCAGTACTTC. V is TRBV7-9 and J is TRBJ2-4; perhaps TRBD2 as D (6 bases). Trimming removed 4 bases at V and 0 bases at J, with 19 bases between. The CDR3 loop spans 18 amino acids. Germline V CDR1 and CDR2: SEHNR, FQNEAQ (reference sequence).

The chain combines TRBV6-5 with TRBJ2-5; tentative D call: TRBD1 (6 bases). V lost 2 bases, J lost 7 bases, and 14 bases lay in between. Germline assignment: CDR1 MNHEY and CDR2 SVGAGI. This CDR3 contains 14 residues. The CDR3 protein is CASSYGGDARTQYF. Written as DNA, the CDR3 is TGTGCCAGCAGTTACGGGGGCGATGCGAGGACCCAGTACTTC.

The CDR3 DNA reads TGTGCCAGCCGGACAGTGGGGGATGAAAAACTGTTTTTT. Translation gives CASRTVGDEKLFF. This sequence joins TRBV28 and TRBJ1-4; a possible D gene is TRBD1 (6 bases). Looked up from germline, CDR1 is MDHEN and CDR2 is SYDVKM. The length of the CDR3 is 13 residues. Trimming removed 8 bases from V and 6 bases from J, with 13 bases in between.

In its sample, this clone was seen once. The chain combines TRBV13 with TRBJ2-7; possible D gene TRBD1, 6 bases. This CDR3 comprises 15 residues. Germline V CDR1 and CDR2: PRHDT, FYEKMQ (reference sequence). Trimming took off 5 bases at V and 3 bases at J, with 17 bases between the two ends. This CDR3 reads CASSTQDRRNYEQYF. The CDR3 coding sequence is TGTGCCAGCAGCACCCAAGACAGGCGGAACTACGAGCAGTACTTC.

The V gene is TRBV27, the J gene TRBJ2-7; TRBD1 agrees at 7 bases. V was pared by 2 bases and J by 2 bases, with 3 bases of the junction left unmatched. CDR3 length: 14 residues. Germline lookup yields CDR1 MNHEY and CDR2 SMNVEV (reference sequence). The CDR3 nucleotides read TGTGCCAGCAGTTTACGGGGACAGCCCTACGAGCAGTACTTC. It yields the protein CASSLRGQPYEQYF.

V is TRBV20-1 and J is TRBJ2-3; D might be TRBD2 (6 bases). The CDR3 has 11 residues. Per the germline V gene, CDR1 is DFQATT and CDR2 is SNEGSKA (reference sequence). Deletions cut 7 bases from V and 4 bases from J, with 9 bases between. In DNA, the CDR3 is TGCAGTGGGGGGGATCCAGATACGCAGTATTTT. Its protein is CSGGDPDTQYF.

The chain uses TRBV27 and TRBJ2-5; 13 nucleotides align to TRBD2. This CDR3 spans 17 amino acids. Trimming cost V 3 bases and J 5 bases; bases outside gene matches: 9. The germline CDR1 and CDR2 sequences are MNHEY and SMNVEV (reference sequence). CDR3 coding DNA: TGTGCCAGCAGTTTCCGCCGGACTAGCGGGAGAACGGAGACCCAGTACTTC. Its protein product is CASSFRRTSGRTETQYF.